This is a list of T cell receptor beta chains from one sample in a study of patients and donors after allogeneic stem cell transplantation. TCRdb re-derived calls from the RT-PCR reads in MiXCR, one entry per CDR3 protein. The sample consists of approximately 430,000 distinct CDR3 sequences, about a sixth of them appearing once. The sequenced material came from blood, either unsorted or a sorted T cell fraction (not recorded which). The receptor source for this set is a human donor who was either an allogeneic HSCT recipient or a stem cell or donor lymphocyte infusion donor (not recorded which). It is not recorded whose cells these are; they may come from a transplant donor. Each CDR3 is given with its conserved first and last residue. D genes are given only for firm matches. Clone sizes are given selectively: once, few, many, or a class where the clone is expanded.

>-|-|TRBJ2-3|TRBV13
CASSSGLRGPDTDTQYF
TGTGCCAGCAGCTCCGGGCTGCGGGGGCCCGACACAGATACGCAGTATTTT
>many|TRBD1|TRBJ2-3|TRBV24-1
CATSEAGTGADTQYF
TGTGCCACCAGTGAGGCCGGGACAGGGGCAGATACGCAGTATTTT
>-|-|TRBJ2-7|TRBV4-3
CASSQVWGAYEQYF
TGCGCCAGCAGCCAGGTATGGGGTGCATACGAGCAGTACTTC
>few|-|TRBJ1-1|TRBV12-3/TRBV12-4
CASREGNTEAFF
TGTGCCAGCAGAGAAGGAAACACTGAAGCTTTCTTT
>-|-|TRBJ1-2|TRBV5-1
CASSLESHYTF
TGCGCCAGCAGCTTGGAGAGTCACTACACCTTC
>-|TRBD2|TRBJ2-3|TRBV20-1
CSAGGRAGGISDTQYF
TGCAGTGCAGGCGGGAGAGCGGGGGGAATCTCAGATACGCAGTATTTT
>-|-|TRBJ2-7|TRBV18
CASSPWTESYEQYF
TGTGCCAGCTCACCCTGGACAGAGAGCTACGAGCAGTACTTC
>many|-|TRBJ2-1|TRBV4-3
CASSLSVGRAHEQFF
TGCGCCAGCAGCCTGTCCGTTGGCCGGGCCCATGAGCAGTTCTTC
>few|-|TRBJ2-2|TRBV12-3/TRBV12-4
CASSPKSGTSGELFF
TGTGCCAGCAGTCCGAAGAGTGGGACATCCGGGGAGCTGTTTTTT
>few|-|TRBJ1-5|TRBV6-2/TRBV6-3
CASSWDRGPDQPQHF
TGTGCCAGCAGCTGGGATAGGGGACCCGATCAGCCCCAGCATTTT
>many|-|TRBJ1-1|TRBV7-8
CASSLALTGNTEAFF
TGTGCCAGCAGCTTAGCCCTGACAGGGAACACTGAAGCTTTCTTT
>many|-|TRBJ1-1|TRBV12-3/TRBV12-4
CASSLLGAATEAFF
TGTGCCAGCAGTTTGTTAGGGGCGGCCACTGAAGCTTTCTTT
>-|-|TRBJ2-1|TRBV11-3
CASSLDAGGYNEQFF
TGTGCCAGCAGCTTAGATGCTGGCGGGTACAATGAGCAGTTCTTC
>-|-|TRBJ2-7|TRBV7-9
CASSFHRTYEQYF
TGTGCCAGCAGCTTTCACAGAACCTACGAGCAGTACTTC
>-|-|TRBJ1-2|TRBV12-5
CASGPGGGYTF
TGTGCTAGTGGCCCCGGTGGGGGCTACACCTTC
>few|-|TRBJ1-5|TRBV27
CASSFTLSNQPQHF
TGTGCCAGCAGTTTTACTCTTAGCAATCAGCCCCAGCATTTT
>many|-|TRBJ1-5|TRBV12-3/TRBV12-4
CASSLTGGGQPQHF
TGTGCCAGCAGCCTGACAGGAGGGGGGCAGCCCCAGCATTTT
>-|TRBD1|TRBJ2-4|TRBV29-1
CSVGQGRLAKNIQYF
TGCAGCGTTGGACAGGGTCGACTAGCCAAAAACATTCAGTACTTC
>few|-|TRBJ1-1|TRBV20-1
CSARIQGTEAFF
TGCAGTGCTAGGATACAAGGGACTGAAGCTTTCTTT
>few|-|TRBJ1-2|TRBV4-1
CASSQDRGISYGYTF
TGCGCCAGCAGCCAAGACAGGGGTATCAGCTATGGCTACACCTTC
>few|-|TRBJ1-5|TRBV12-3/TRBV12-4
CASSLSSGQGSNQPQHF
TGTGCCAGCAGTTTATCGTCCGGGCAGGGAAGCAATCAGCCCCAGCATTTT
>few|-|TRBJ1-4|TRBV30
CAWRPTLNEKLFF
TGTGCCTGGAGGCCAACCCTTAATGAAAAACTGTTTTTT
>few|-|TRBJ2-2|TRBV3-1
CASSLWESKTGELFF
TGTGCCAGCAGCCTCTGGGAAAGTAAGACCGGGGAGCTGTTTTTT